These T cell receptor beta chains were read from a single sample in a study of response to subunit inactivated influenza vaccine. MiXCR was run by TCRdb on the RT-PCR reads, yielding one entry per CDR3 protein. The sample contains around 540,000 distinct CDR3 sequences, roughly 10% of which appear only once. Sample: PBMCs from blood, taken on the day of vaccination. These receptors came from a man aged 45-65 years who received an inactivated influenza vaccine. CDR3s include the opening cysteine and the closing phenylalanine or tryptophan. Fields, in order: clone size, V gene, D gene, J gene, CDR3 protein, CDR3 DNA. The D gene is left open where the match is weak. Size is stated for part of the rows, as once, few or many counts, or as a class when the clone is expanded.

>few|TRBV15|NA|TRBJ2-2
CATSRENIGGGELFF
TGTGCCACCAGCAGAGAGAATATAGGTGGCGGGGAGCTGTTTTTT
>NA|TRBV6-1|TRBD1|TRBJ2-7
CASGNRGTYEQYF
TGTGCCAGCGGCAACAGGGGGACCTACGAGCAGTACTTC
>NA|TRBV20-1|TRBD2|TRBJ2-1
CSATNPLAGASYNGQFF
TGCAGTGCTACTAACCCACTAGCGGGAGCATCCTACAATGGGCAGTTCTTC
>few|TRBV6-2/TRBV6-3|NA|TRBJ1-2
CASISSVEGRGYTF
TGTGCCAGCATATCATCGGTCGAGGGACGGGGCTACACCTTC
>NA|TRBV10-3|TRBD2|TRBJ2-7
CAISPGLAASEQYF
TGTGCCATCAGTCCGGGACTAGCGGCCAGCGAGCAGTACTTC
>NA|TRBV27|NA|TRBJ1-2
CASSFDRGGNYGYTF
TGTGCCAGCAGTTTCGATAGGGGGGGCAACTATGGCTACACCTTC
>few|TRBV5-1|TRBD1|TRBJ2-7
CASRSTGGRASNEQYF
TGCGCCAGCAGGTCGACAGGGGGTAGGGCTTCGAACGAGCAGTACTTC
>NA|TRBV20-1|NA|TRBJ2-7
CSARGGQVYSGVNEQYF
TGCAGTGCTAGAGGAGGTCAAGTTTATTCGGGAGTGAACGAGCAGTACTTC
>NA|TRBV6-1|NA|TRBJ1-6
CASSDYGRQTNSPLHF
TGTGCCAGCAGTGATTACGGGAGACAGACAAATTCACCCCTCCACTTT
>NA|TRBV6-5|NA|TRBJ1-5
CASMLVVNQPQHF
TGTGCCAGCATGTTAGTAGTCAATCAGCCCCAGCATTTT
>NA|TRBV20-1|TRBD1|TRBJ2-4
CSATRGAKNIQYF
TGCAGTGCTACCAGGGGGGCCAAAAACATTCAGTACTTC
>few|TRBV12-3/TRBV12-4|TRBD1|TRBJ2-5
CASSRDRGPGKTQYF
TGTGCCAGCAGTCGGGACAGGGGGCCGGGGAAGACCCAGTACTTC
>NA|TRBV4-3|NA|TRBJ2-1
CASSQDRIPYNEQFF
TGCGCCAGCAGCCAAGACAGGATACCCTACAATGAGCAGTTCTTC
>few|TRBV4-2|NA|TRBJ1-3
CASSQAYSVPGNTIYF
TGTGCCAGCAGCCAAGCATATAGTGTCCCTGGAAACACCATATATTTT
>few|TRBV4-3|TRBD1|TRBJ2-1
CASSQVVGQGANYNEQFF
TGCGCCAGCAGCCAAGTGGTGGGACAGGGGGCCAACTACAATGAGCAGTTCTTC
>NA|TRBV3-1|NA|TRBJ2-5
CASSPIGWWTQYF
TGTGCCAGCAGCCCTATAGGGTGGTGGACCCAGTACTTC
>NA|TRBV7-9|TRBD2|TRBJ2-1
CASGGGYEQFF
TGTGCCAGCGGGGGGGGGTATGAGCAGTTCTTC
>few|TRBV6-2/TRBV6-3|NA|TRBJ2-3
CASNSVLGRDTQYF
TGTGCCAGCAACTCCGTGCTGGGTCGAGATACGCAGTATTTT
>NA|TRBV15|TRBD2|TRBJ2-1
CATSTGLAGTIYNEQFF
TGTGCCACCAGCACCGGACTAGCGGGAACTATATACAATGAGCAGTTCTTC
>few|TRBV6-1|TRBD2|TRBJ2-1
CASSPGGSGSFYNEQFF
TGTGCCAGCAGCCCGGGGGGGAGCGGGAGTTTCTACAATGAGCAGTTCTTC
>few|TRBV27|NA|TRBJ1-6
CASSFDRRRKPLHF
TGTGCCAGCAGTTTTGACAGGCGGCGGAAGCCCCTCCACTTT
>NA|TRBV29-1|NA|TRBJ1-2
CSVEGGGFGYGYTF
TGCAGCGTTGAAGGGGGGGGGTTTGGTTATGGCTACACCTTC
>few|TRBV7-3|TRBD2|TRBJ2-3
CASSLTDLPGGASTDTQYF
TGTGCCAGCAGCTTAACGGACCTTCCGGGGGGGGCTAGCACAGATACGCAGTATTTT
>many|TRBV30|NA|TRBJ1-4
CAWNVWGEKLFF
TGTGCCTGGAACGTGTGGGGGGAAAAACTGTTTTTT
>few|TRBV24-1|NA|TRBJ2-1
CATSDGGPWNEQFF
TGTGCCACCAGTGATGGGGGGCCTTGGAATGAGCAGTTCTTC
>many|TRBV11-2|NA|TRBJ2-7
CASSFTLTYEQYF
TGTGCCAGCAGCTTTACGTTAACCTACGAGCAGTACTTC
>many|TRBV9|NA|TRBJ2-3
CASSVVPADTQYF
TGTGCCAGCAGCGTAGTGCCCGCGGATACGCAGTATTTT